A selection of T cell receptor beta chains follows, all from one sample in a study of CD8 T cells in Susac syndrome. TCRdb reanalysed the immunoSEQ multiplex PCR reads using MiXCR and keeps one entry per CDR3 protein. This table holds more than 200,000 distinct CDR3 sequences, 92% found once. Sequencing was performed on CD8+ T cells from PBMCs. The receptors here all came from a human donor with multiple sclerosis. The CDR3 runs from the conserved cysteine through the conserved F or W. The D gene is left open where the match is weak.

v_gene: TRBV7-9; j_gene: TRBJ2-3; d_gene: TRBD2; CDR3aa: CASSLAGLVLSDTQYF; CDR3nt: TGTGCCAGCAGCTTAGCTGGACTAGTACTATCGGATACGCAGTATTTT
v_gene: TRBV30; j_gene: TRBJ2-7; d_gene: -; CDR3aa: CAWGPGYEQYF; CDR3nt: TGTGCCTGGGGCCCAGGCTACGAGCAGTACTTC
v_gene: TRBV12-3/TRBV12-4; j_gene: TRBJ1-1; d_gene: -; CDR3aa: CASSEGGTEAFF; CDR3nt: TGTGCCAGCAGCGAGGGCGGCACTGAAGCTTTCTTT
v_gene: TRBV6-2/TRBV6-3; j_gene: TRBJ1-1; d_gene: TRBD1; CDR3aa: CASTYRPTGVNTEAFF; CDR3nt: TGTGCCAGCACCTATAGACCGACAGGGGTGAACACTGAAGCTTTCTTT
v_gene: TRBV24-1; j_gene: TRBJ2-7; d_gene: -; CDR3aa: CATSDLGTEQYF; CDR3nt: TGTGCCACCAGTGATTTGGGCACCGAGCAGTACTTC
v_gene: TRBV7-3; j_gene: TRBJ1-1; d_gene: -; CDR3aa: CASSPDMGAEAFF; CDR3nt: TGTGCCAGCAGCCCCGACATGGGCGCTGAAGCTTTCTTT
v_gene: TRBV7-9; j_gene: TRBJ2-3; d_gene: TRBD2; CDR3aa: CASSPSGLAVWDTQYF; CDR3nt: TGTGCCAGCAGCCCTTCGGGACTAGCGGTTTGGGACACGCAGTATTTT
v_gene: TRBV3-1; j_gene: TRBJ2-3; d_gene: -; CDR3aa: CASSQGGTPSTDTQYF; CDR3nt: TGTGCCAGCAGCCAAGGCGGGACACCCAGCACAGATACGCAGTATTTT
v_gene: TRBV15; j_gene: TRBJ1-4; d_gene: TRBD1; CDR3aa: CATSTLPGQEKLFF; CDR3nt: TGTGCCACCAGCACCCTACCGGGACAGGAAAAACTGTTTTTT
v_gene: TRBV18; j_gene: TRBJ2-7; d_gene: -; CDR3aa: CASSGDGAYEQYF; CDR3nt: TGTGCCAGCTCAGGGGACGGAGCCTACGAGCAGTACTTC
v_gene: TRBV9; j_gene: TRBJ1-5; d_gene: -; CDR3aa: CASSAWGDQPQHF; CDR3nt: TGTGCCAGCAGCGCGTGGGGGGATCAGCCCCAGCATTTT
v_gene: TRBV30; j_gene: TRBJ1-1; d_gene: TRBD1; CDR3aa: CAWSPGQGTEAFF; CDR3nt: TGTGCCTGGAGTCCGGGACAGGGCACTGAAGCTTTCTTT
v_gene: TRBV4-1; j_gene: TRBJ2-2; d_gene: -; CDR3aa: CASSHPVRDGELFF; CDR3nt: TGCGCCAGCAGCCACCCGGTGAGGGACGGGGAGCTGTTTTTT
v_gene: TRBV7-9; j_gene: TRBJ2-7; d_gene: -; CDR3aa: CASSPISYEQYF; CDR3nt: TGTGCCAGCAGCCCAATCTCCTACGAGCAGTACTTC
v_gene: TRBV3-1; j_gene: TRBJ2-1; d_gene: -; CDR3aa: CASSPRWGGAYNEQFF; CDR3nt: TGTGCCAGCAGCCCAAGGTGGGGGGGGGCTTACAATGAGCAGTTCTTC
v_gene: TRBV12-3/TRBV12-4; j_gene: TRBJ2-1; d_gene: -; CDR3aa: CASSLGPEGSYNEQFF; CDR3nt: TGTGCCAGCAGTTTAGGGCCCGAGGGGTCCTACAATGAGCAGTTCTTC